These 17 T cell receptor beta chains originate from one sample sequenced in a study of OX40 agonist ivuxolimab in advanced cancers. Libraries were prepared by immunoSEQ multiplex PCR; TCRdb keeps only in-frame clonotypes and omits some of them. The profile shows roughly 54,000 clones, approximately 90% of them singletons. Material: CD4+ or CD8+ T cells sorted from blood, obtained in a trial of the OX40 agonist ivuxolimab. The receptors stem from an adult with an advanced solid tumor such as melanoma, head and neck, liver or kidney cancer.

This rearrangement joins TRBV5-1 to TRBJ2-1; TRBD1 is a possible D gene (8 bases). The CDR3 contains 15 residues. Germline V gene lookup returns CDR1 SGHRS and CDR2 YFSETQ. V shed 0 bases and J shed 6 bases, with 13 bases lying between them. CDR3 bases: TGCGCCAGCAGCTTGGGGACAGGGAGGGGCAATGAGCAGTTCTTC. Amino acids: CASSLGTGRGNEQFF.

The J gene is TRBJ1-2, the V gene TRBV5-1; 9 positions match TRBD1. From germline, CDR1 is SGHRS and CDR2 YFSETQ. The CDR3 length is 14 residues. Unmatched junction bases numbered 7, after V lost 3 bases and J lost 7 bases. CDR3 protein: CASSYRDRVVGYTF. As DNA, the CDR3 is TGCGCCAGCAGCTACCGGGACAGGGTGGTTGGCTACACCTTC.

The chain links TRBV10-3 to TRBJ2-1, with 9 bases lining up with TRBD1. V was clipped by 8 bases and J by 2 bases; unmatched bases: 4. The CDR3 loop spans 14 amino acids. Germline-derived CDR1 and CDR2 are ENHRY and SYGVKD. The CDR3 sequence is CAISTGGPYNEQFF. The CDR3 nucleotides are TGTGCCATCTCTACAGGGGGCCCCTACAATGAGCAGTTCTTC.

The chain carries TRBV2 and TRBJ1-4; 8 positions agree with TRBD1. The CDR3 loop spans 15 amino acids. Germline values: CDR1 SNHLY, CDR2 FYNNEI. Trimming removed 8 bases from V and 5 bases from J; junction bases left unmatched: 10. This chain's CDR3 is CASVGATGANEKLFF. For the CDR3, the DNA is TGTGCCAGCGTAGGCGCGACAGGGGCGAATGAAAAACTGTTTTTT.

The sample holds one count of this clone. This chain uses TRBV19 with TRBJ1-5, with D possibly being TRBD1 (5 bases). Trimming cost V 4 bases and J 3 bases, with 7 bases left between them. The CDR3 is 13 amino acids. Per the germline V gene, CDR1 is LNHDA and CDR2 is SQIVND (reference sequence). CDR3 nucleotides: TGTGCCAGTAGTACACAGGTCAATCAGCCCCAGCATTTT. The encoded protein is CASSTQVNQPQHF.

A note on this clone: Other DNA sequences in this specimen translate into the identical CDR3. This sequence joins TRBV7-9 and TRBJ1-5, with TRBD1 identical over 8 bases. This CDR3 is built from 15 residues. In germline, CDR1 is SEHNR, CDR2 FQNEAQ (reference sequence). Trimming at V came to 4 bases and at J to 4 bases, leaving 6 bases not matched to a gene. The CDR3 sequence: CASSSGQGGNQPQHF. CDR3 sequence (DNA): TGTGCCAGCAGCTCAGGACAGGGAGGGAATCAGCCCCAGCATTTT.

The V gene is TRBV19, the J gene TRBJ2-7, with a weak D call TRBD1 (6 bases). The CDR3 is 15 amino acids. Trimming cost V 6 bases and J 5 bases, with 20 bases left between them. Per germline, CDR1 LNHDA and CDR2 SQIVND (reference sequence). The CDR3 protein is CASSLQGLVNDEQYF. As DNA, the CDR3 is TGTGCCAGTAGCCTACAGGGATTGGTGAACGACGAGCAGTACTTC. Combining the CDR3 with reference TRBV19 and TRBJ2-7 gives the whole variable domain DGGITQSPKYLFRKEGQNVTLSCEQNLNHDAMYWYRQDPGQGLRLIYYSQIVNDFQKGDIAEGYSVSREKKESFPLTVTSAQKNPTAFYLCASSLQGLVNDEQYFGPGTRLTVT.

The chain carries TRBV28 and TRBJ2-4, with a weak D call TRBD1 (5 bases). The CDR3 is 16 amino acids. Trimming took 6 bases from V and 0 from J, leaving 15 bases between them. The germline gives CDR1 MDHEN, CDR2 SYDVKM. The CDR3 nucleotides read TGTGCCAGCAGCCCACCCTTTCAGGGAGCCAAAAACATTCAGTACTTC. It codes for CASSPPFQGAKNIQYF.

V and J are TRBV18 and TRBJ1-1; D remains ambiguous. The V gene's germline CDR1 is KGHSH and CDR2 LQKENI. V lost 2 bases to trimming and J lost 1 base, with 5 bases between them. The CDR3 spans 13 residues. The CDR3 sequence: CASSPGRNTEAFF. In DNA, the CDR3 is TGTGCCAGCTCACCAGGGAGGAACACTGAAGCTTTCTTT.

The DNA of the CDR3 is TGTGCCAGCTCACCACCCGCCAACCAAGAGACCCAGTACTTC. It specifies CASSPPANQETQYF. This sequence joins TRBV18 and TRBJ2-5; D remains ambiguous. The CDR3 length is 14 residues. V was trimmed by 0 bases and J by 0 bases, leaving 5 bases between them. Germline assignment: CDR1 KGHSH and CDR2 LQKENI.

The chain employs TRBV6-5 and TRBJ2-3; tentatively, D is TRBD2 (5 bases). Per the germline V gene, CDR1 is MNHEY and CDR2 is SVGAGI. The CDR3 has 13 amino acids. Trimming took 2 bases from V and 4 from J, leaving 7 bases between them. DNA for the CDR3: TGTGCCAGCAGTTACAGCGGATCAGATACGCAGTATTTT. Translation: CASSYSGSDTQYF.

This clone was counted only a few times. This sequence joins TRBV19 and TRBJ2-5, with 9 bases matching TRBD2. The germline V gene encodes CDR1 LNHDA and CDR2 SQIVND (reference sequence). The CDR3 is 13 amino acids. V dropped 9 bases and J dropped 2; count of bases not matched to a gene: 4. The CDR3 region is CASQTSGQETQYF. The CDR3 DNA reads as TGTGCCAGCCAGACTAGCGGACAAGAGACCCAGTACTTC.

The V gene is TRBV12-5, the J gene TRBJ2-4; D possibly corresponds to TRBD2 (5 bases). The V gene's germline CDR1 is LGHNT and CDR2 FRNRAP. Trimming pared 7 bases from V and 0 bases from J, leaving 10 bases between. The CDR3 contains 14 residues. The CDR3: CASVEVLAKNIQYF. The DNA of the CDR3 is TGTGCTAGTGTGGAGGTGCTAGCCAAAAACATTCAGTACTTC.

The chain joins TRBV6-1 to TRBJ1-5; D not resolved. Germline V CDR1 and CDR2: MNHNS, SASEGT. The CDR3 is 12 residues long. Trimming took off 10 bases at V and 0 bases at J, with 7 bases between the two ends. CDR3 sequence reads: CATQYSNQPQHF. The CDR3 DNA follows: TGTGCCACTCAGTATAGCAATCAGCCCCAGCATTTT.

The genes are TRBV5-4 and TRBJ1-3; unclear D gene. CDR1 and CDR2 (germline): SGHNT, YYREEE (reference sequence). The CDR3 is 12 residues long. The V and J ends lost 4 bases and 6 bases respectively, with 8 bases between them. CDR3 nucleotides: TGTGCCAGCAGCCTCAATGAAAACACCATATATTTT. Amino acids: CASSLNENTIYF.

The gene calls are TRBV5-4 and TRBJ2-7; D is possibly TRBD1 (7 bases). CDR1 is SGHNT and CDR2 is YYREEE in the germline V gene (reference sequence). The V gene lost 4 bases and the J gene lost 6 bases, with 23 bases spanning the gap. The CDR3 runs to 16 residues. CDR3 sequence reads: CASSKGGSRGLGEQYF. CDR3 DNA sequence: TGTGCCAGCAGCAAGGGGGGATCAAGGGGGCTCGGCGAGCAGTACTTC. Full variable domain (outside the CDR3, taken from reference TRBV5-4 and TRBJ2-7): ETGVTQSPTHLIKTRGQQVTLRCSSQSGHNTVSWYQQALGQGPQFIFQYYREEENGRGNFPPRFSGLQFPNYSSELNVNALELDDSALYLCASSKGGSRGLGEQYFGPGTRLTVT.

This sequence joins TRBV18 and TRBJ2-1; 8 bases map to TRBD2. This CDR3 is 16 amino acids long. V shed 0 bases and J 5 bases; nucleotides not matched to a gene: 6. In germline, CDR1 is KGHSH, CDR2 LQKENI. The CDR3: CASSPPFGRENNEQFF. DNA for the CDR3: TGTGCCAGCTCACCACCTTTCGGGAGGGAAAACAATGAGCAGTTCTTC.